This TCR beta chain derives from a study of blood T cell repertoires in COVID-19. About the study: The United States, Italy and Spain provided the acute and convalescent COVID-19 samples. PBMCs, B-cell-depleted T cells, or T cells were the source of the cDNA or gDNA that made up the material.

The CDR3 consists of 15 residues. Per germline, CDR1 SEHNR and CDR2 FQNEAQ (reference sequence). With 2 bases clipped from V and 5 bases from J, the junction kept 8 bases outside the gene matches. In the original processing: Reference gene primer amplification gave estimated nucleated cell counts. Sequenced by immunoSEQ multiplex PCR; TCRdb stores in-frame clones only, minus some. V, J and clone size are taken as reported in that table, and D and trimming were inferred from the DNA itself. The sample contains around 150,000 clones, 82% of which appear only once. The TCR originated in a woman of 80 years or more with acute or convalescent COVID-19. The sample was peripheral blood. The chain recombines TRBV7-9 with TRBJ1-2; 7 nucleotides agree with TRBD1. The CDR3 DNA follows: TGTGCCAGCAGCTTACCCCGAACAGGGGATTATGGCTACACCTTC. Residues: CASSLPRTGDYGYTF.